The entry below gives a single TCR beta chain sequence along with its context. This record belongs to a study of blood T cell repertoires in COVID-19. Study as a whole: Spain, Italy and the United States supplied samples that represented acute and convalescent COVID-19. PBMCs, B-cell-depleted T cells, or T cells provided the cDNA or gDNA that made up the material.

The protocol was immunoSEQ multiplex PCR, while the TCRdb copy is restricted to in-frame clones and leaves out a portion. The table shows over 250,000 clones, with about nine tenths occurring only once. Trimming removed 6 bases from V and 2 bases from J, with 16 bases in between. The CDR3 is made up of 14 amino acids. Germline loops: CDR1 DFQATT, CDR2 SNEGSKA (reference sequence). This receptor was identified in a woman in her fifties or sixties with acute or convalescent COVID-19. V usage is TRBV20-1 and J usage is TRBJ1-1; no reliable D call. The sequencing sample was made of peripheral blood. The CDR3, as DNA: TGCAGTGCCAGTCAATTCCGGGGAAACACTGAAGCTTTCTTT. Translating gives CSASQFRGNTEAFF.